This T cell receptor (beta chain) was identified during a study of OX40 agonist ivuxolimab in advanced cancers. Overall study: Two patients with cutaneous melanoma and one with hepatocellular carcinoma, three in total, showed partial responses.

At cycle 4 day 1, cycle 7 day 1, and baseline, blood was sampled. Points from the study as a whole: At doses 0.1 to 3.0 mg/kg, CD4+ and CD8+ clones expanded. Clonal expansion among partial responders at 0.1-3.0 mg/kg ranked near the lowest.

With regard to this clone: Its antigen is unknown.

Some clones are missing from TCRdb's copy, which holds only in-frame ones; the method was immunoSEQ multiplex PCR. The sample yields approximately 43,000 clones, 80% to 90% seen once. Germline assignment: CDR1 SGHDT and CDR2 YYEEEE. Trimming took off 3 bases at V and 1 base at J, with 13 bases between the two ends. The CDR3 length is 15 residues. This TCR came from an adult with an advanced solid tumor such as melanoma, head and neck, liver or kidney cancer. The V gene is TRBV5-6, the J gene TRBJ1-1; D is unresolved. Here the sequenced sample was CD4+ or CD8+ T cells sorted from blood, taken in a trial of the OX40 agonist ivuxolimab. The CDR3 here is CASSSSRTGNTEAFF. The CDR3 DNA reads as TGTGCCAGCAGCTCGAGTCGGACGGGGAACACTGAAGCTTTCTTT.